Detailed here is one T cell receptor beta chain. The antigen remains unidentified. This specimen belongs to a study of brain T cells in children with intractable seizures. Study-wide findings and caveats: Pre-surgery blood may have been undersampled, hiding some clones.

The length of the CDR3 is 14 residues. TCRdb's table, derived via immunoSEQ multiplex PCR, lists solely in-frame clones and lacks some. This table holds fewer than 150,000 clones, 94% found once. Specimen: peripheral blood, collected at surgery. The chain joins TRBV21-1 to TRBJ2-3; the table gives TRBD2 as D, unverified against the DNA. TRBV21-1 is a pseudogene segment. The receptor comes from a boy younger than two with hemimegalencephaly and intractable seizures. CDR3 sequence reads: CASSNEWGEHTQYF. CDR3 nucleotide sequence: TGTGCCAGCAGCAACGAGTGGGGGGAGCATACGCAGTATTTT.